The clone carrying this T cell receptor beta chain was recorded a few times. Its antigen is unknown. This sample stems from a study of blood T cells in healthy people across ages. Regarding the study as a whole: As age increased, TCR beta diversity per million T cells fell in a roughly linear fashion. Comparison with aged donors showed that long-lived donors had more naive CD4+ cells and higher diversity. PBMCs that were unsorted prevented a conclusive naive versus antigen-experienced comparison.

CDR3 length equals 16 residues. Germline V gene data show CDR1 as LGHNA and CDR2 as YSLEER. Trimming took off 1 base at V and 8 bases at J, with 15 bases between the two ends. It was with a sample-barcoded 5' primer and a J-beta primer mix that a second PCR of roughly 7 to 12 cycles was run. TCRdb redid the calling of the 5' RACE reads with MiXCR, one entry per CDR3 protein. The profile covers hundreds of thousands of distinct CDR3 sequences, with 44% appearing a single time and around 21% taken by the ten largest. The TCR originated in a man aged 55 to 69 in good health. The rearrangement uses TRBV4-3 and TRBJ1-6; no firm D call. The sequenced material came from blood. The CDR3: CASSQVKSDGDSPLHF. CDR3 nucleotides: TGCGCCAGCAGCCAAGTAAAGTCGGACGGGGATTCACCCCTCCACTTT.